This entry features one T cell receptor (beta chain) sequence. The target antigen is unknown. This sample is part of a study of OX40 agonist ivuxolimab in advanced cancers. Study summary: Every 2 weeks, patients received ivuxolimab intravenously, dosed at 0.01 to 10 mg/kg. Notes on the study in general: Expanded clones tended on average to be more numerous among CD8+ T cells than CD4+.

Profiling relied on immunoSEQ multiplex PCR, and the TCRdb table lists in-frame clones only, not all of them. The sample records roughly 50,000 clones, approximately 89% being singletons. The CDR3 is 16 amino acids. Germline CDR1 is LNHNV and CDR2 is YYDKDF (reference sequence). Trimming at V came to 5 bases and at J to 4 bases, leaving 9 bases not matched to a gene. The receptor's source is an adult with an advanced solid tumor such as melanoma, head and neck, liver or kidney cancer. The specimen was CD4+ or CD8+ T cells sorted from blood, collected in a trial of the OX40 agonist ivuxolimab. The rearrangement uses TRBV15 and TRBJ2-3; 10 bases match TRBD1. The CDR3 protein is CATSAPGQGISDTQYF. The DNA of the CDR3 is TGTGCCACCAGCGCGCCGGGACAGGGGATATCAGATACGCAGTATTTT.